This record concerns one TCR beta chain sequence. The data were taken from a study of blood T cell repertoires in COVID-19. Measured with immunoSEQ multiplex PCR; TCRdb has only the in-frame clones, and not every one. The data contain some 96,000 clones, about 90% of them singletons. Germline loops: CDR1 GTSNPN, CDR2 SVGIG (reference sequence). Trimming took off 0 bases at V and 2 bases at J, with 14 bases between the two ends. The CDR3 spans 15 residues. The sequenced material came from peripheral blood. The receptor was derived from a man aged 25-45 years in a cohort sampled during active COVID-19. The genes are TRBV30 and TRBJ2-7; tentatively, D is TRBD1 (6 bases). The CDR3 sequence: CAWSVFGTNTYEQYF. DNA for the CDR3: TGTGCCTGGAGTGTATTTGGGACAAATACCTACGAGCAGTACTTC.